The clone carrying this TCR beta chain was recorded once. Antigen: not known. This sample stems from a study of cytomegalovirus exposure and HLA in healthy donors. Study-wide points: The study put 160 or so TCR beta chains on its list as cytomegalovirus-associated. Rarity marked most TCR sequences, yet some public TCRs occurred in many donors.

The method was immunoSEQ multiplex PCR; TCRdb's version includes in-frame clones alone and lacks a portion of them. The repertoire holds about 120,000 clones, with 80% to 90% as singletons. The clonotype comes from a woman aged 18 to 35 in good health and CMV-seronegative. Specimen: PBMCs.

The CDR3 is CASSLGQGGNQPQHF. DNA of the CDR3: TGTGCCAGCAGCCTCGGACAGGGCGGCAATCAGCCCCAGCATTTT. This chain links TRBV11-2 with TRBJ1-5; 8 bases are a match to TRBD1. The V and J ends lost 5 bases and 2 bases, in that order; junction bases with no gene match: 5. CDR1 is SGHAT and CDR2 is FQNNGV in the germline V gene. The CDR3 totals 15 residues.